These 2 T cell receptor beta chains originate from one sample sequenced in a study of blood T cell repertoires in COVID-19. Assay used: immunoSEQ multiplex PCR; TCRdb lists only in-frame clones, some missing. The table shows about 320,000 clones, with approximately 91% occurring only once. Source material: PBMCs or T cells enriched from blood (not recorded which). All receptors derive from a woman between 25 and 40 years old who had been exposed to COVID-19.

The table lists this clone with a count of one. This rearrangement joins TRBV7-2 to TRBJ2-1; maybe TRBD2 (6 bases). CDR3 length equals 14 residues. Between the trimmed V and J ends, which lost 5 bases and 3 bases, there was a span of 11 bases. CDR1 is SGHTA and CDR2 is FQGNSA in the germline V gene. The CDR3 DNA is TGTGCCAGCAGCGAAGCAGCGGGCTACAATGAGCAGTTCTTC. It specifies CASSEAAGYNEQFF. Complete variable domain (other parts from reference TRBV7-2 and TRBJ2-1): GAGVSQSPSNKVTEKGKDVELRCDPISGHTALYWYRQSLGQGLEFLIYFQGNSAPDKSGLPSDRFSAERTGGSVSTLTIQRTQQEDSAVYLCASSEAAGYNEQFFGPGTRLTVL.

The chain carries TRBV29-1 and TRBJ2-1, with a tentative D call TRBD1 (6 bases). From germline, CDR1 is SQVTM and CDR2 ANQGSEA. V lost 1 base to trimming and J lost 2 bases, with 15 bases between them. The CDR3 is 16 residues long. CDR3 residues: CSVEGGHKIPYNEQFF. The DNA of the CDR3 is TGCAGCGTTGAAGGGGGACATAAAATCCCCTACAATGAGCAGTTCTTC.